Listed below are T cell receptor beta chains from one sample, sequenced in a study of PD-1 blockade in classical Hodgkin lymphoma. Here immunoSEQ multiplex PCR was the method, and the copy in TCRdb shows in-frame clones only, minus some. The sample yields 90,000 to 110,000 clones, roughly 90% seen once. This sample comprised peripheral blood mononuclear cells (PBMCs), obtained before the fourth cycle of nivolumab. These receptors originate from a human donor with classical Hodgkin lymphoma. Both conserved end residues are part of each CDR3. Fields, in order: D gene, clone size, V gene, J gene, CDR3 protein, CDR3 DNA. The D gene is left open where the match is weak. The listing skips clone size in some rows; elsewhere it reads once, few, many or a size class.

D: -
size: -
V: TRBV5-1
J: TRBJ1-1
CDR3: CASSFNRDRTEAFF
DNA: TGCGCCAGCAGCTTTAATCGGGATAGGACTGAAGCTTTCTTT

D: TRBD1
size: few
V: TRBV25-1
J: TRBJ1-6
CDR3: CASSDTRDRGNSPLHF
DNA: TGTGCCAGCAGTGACACCAGGGACAGGGGTAATTCACCCCTCCACTTT

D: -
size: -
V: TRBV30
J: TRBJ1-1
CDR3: CAWSVQGNTEAFF
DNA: TGTGCCTGGAGTGTACAGGGAAACACTGAAGCTTTCTTT

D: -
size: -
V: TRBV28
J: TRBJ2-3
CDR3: CASRDGAGTDTQYF
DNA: TGTGCCAGCAGGGACGGGGCGGGGACAGATACGCAGTATTTT

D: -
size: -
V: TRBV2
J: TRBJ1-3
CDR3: CASSDIGTGNTIYF
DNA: TGTGCCAGCAGTGATATAGGGACTGGAAACACCATATATTTT

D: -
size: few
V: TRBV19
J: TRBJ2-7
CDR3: CASSNTYEQYF
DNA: TGTGCCAGTAGTAACACCTACGAGCAGTACTTC

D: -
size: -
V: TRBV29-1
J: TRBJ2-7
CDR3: CSVVPGSYEQYF
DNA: TGCAGCGTTGTTCCGGGTTCTTACGAGCAGTACTTC

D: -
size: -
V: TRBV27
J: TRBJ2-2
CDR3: CASSYGEVAGELFF
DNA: TGTGCCAGCAGTTATGGGGAAGTTGCCGGGGAGCTGTTTTTT

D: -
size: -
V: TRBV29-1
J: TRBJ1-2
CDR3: CSVDGAGFYGYTF
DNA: TGCAGCGTTGACGGGGCGGGCTTCTATGGCTACACCTTC

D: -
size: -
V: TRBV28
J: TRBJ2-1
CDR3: CASSFSSGDNEQFF
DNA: TGTGCCAGCAGTTTCTCTTCCGGGGACAATGAGCAGTTCTTC

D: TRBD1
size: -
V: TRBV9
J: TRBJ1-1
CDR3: CASSPPGQGSTEAFF
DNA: TGTGCCAGCAGCCCCCCGGGACAGGGGAGTACTGAAGCTTTCTTT

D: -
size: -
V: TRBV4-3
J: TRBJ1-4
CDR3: CASSQVPTGTNEKLFF
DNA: TGCGCCAGCAGCCAAGTTCCCACAGGGACAAATGAAAAACTGTTTTTT

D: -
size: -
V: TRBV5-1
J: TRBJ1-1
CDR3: CASSLDTLEGTEAFF
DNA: TGCGCCAGCAGCCTCGACACCCTCGAGGGCACTGAAGCTTTCTTT

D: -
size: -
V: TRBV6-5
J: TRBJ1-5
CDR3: CASSYSVPWSTPPQHF
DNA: TGTGCCAGCAGTTACTCGGTTCCGTGGTCTACTCCGCCCCAGCATTTT

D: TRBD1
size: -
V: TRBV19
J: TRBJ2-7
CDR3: CASSMTGDYEQYF
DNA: TGTGCCAGTAGTATGACAGGGGACTACGAGCAGTACTTC

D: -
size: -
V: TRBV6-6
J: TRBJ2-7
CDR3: CASSRTPGLSEEQYF
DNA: TGTGCCAGCAGCAGAACACCGGGACTGTCTGAGGAGCAGTACTTC